The rows below give T cell receptor beta chains drawn from one sample of a study of shared clonotypes between healthy human individuals. The protocol was immunoSEQ multiplex PCR, while the TCRdb copy is restricted to in-frame clones and leaves out a portion. The sample consists of 2 million to 2.5 million clones, under 95% of them appearing once. The sequencing sample was made of naive CD8+ T cells from PBMCs. These receptors came from a man between 18 and 35 years old in good health. Some clones in this sample may be carry-over from other donors' samples. The CDR3 runs from the conserved cysteine through the conserved F or W. A D gene is named only where the DNA matches it firmly. Rows may omit the clone size; those that give it use once, few, many or a size class.

CDR3 DNA,CDR3 protein,V gene,clone size,D gene,J gene
TGTGCCAGCAGCCATTCGTCAGGGGGCGCGATGTTCGGCTACGAGCAGTACTTC,CASSHSSGGAMFGYEQYF,TRBV5-5,NA,TRBD1,TRBJ2-7
TGTGCCAGCAGCCCACTCCGGGGGAGCTATGGCTACACCTTC,CASSPLRGSYGYTF,TRBV6-5,NA,NA,TRBJ1-2
TGTGCCAGCAGGGGACAGGGACTAAACACTGAAGCTTTCTTT,CASRGQGLNTEAFF,TRBV25-1,NA,TRBD1,TRBJ1-1
TGTGCCAGCAGCCCCTGGAGCACTGAAGCTTTCTTT,CASSPWSTEAFF,TRBV7-9,NA,NA,TRBJ1-1
TGTGCCAGCAGTTCCGGGGGCGGCTACGAGCAGTACTTC,CASSSGGGYEQYF,TRBV28,NA,NA,TRBJ2-7
TGCAGCTTCGAGTGGTACGGGGGGATGAACACTGAAGCTTTCTTT,CSFEWYGGMNTEAFF,TRBV29-1,NA,NA,TRBJ1-1
TGTGCCAGCAGGCAGACAGGGGGCTCCTACAATGAGCAGTTCTTC,CASRQTGGSYNEQFF,TRBV28,NA,TRBD1,TRBJ2-1
TGTGCCAGCCCAACAGGGGGCGCGAGCAATGAGCAGTTCTTC,CASPTGGASNEQFF,TRBV2,NA,TRBD1,TRBJ2-1
TGCGCCAGCAGCCAAGATGAGGACAGGGTGATGAACACTGAAGCTTTCTTT,CASSQDEDRVMNTEAFF,TRBV4-3,NA,TRBD1,TRBJ1-1
TGTGCCAGCCGTCACGAGGGGCACACTGAAGCTTTCTTT,CASRHEGHTEAFF,TRBV6-5,NA,NA,TRBJ1-1
TGTGCCAGCAGCACCAGACAGGGGCCGACCTACGAGCAGTACTTC,CASSTRQGPTYEQYF,TRBV25-1,NA,TRBD1,TRBJ2-7
TGTGCCAGCAGTCCCGGGACTAGCGGGACCTCGGGGCAGTTCTTC,CASSPGTSGTSGQFF,TRBV27,NA,TRBD2,TRBJ2-1
TGTGCCAGCAGCCAGGGGACTCACCACGAGCAGTACTTC,CASSQGTHHEQYF,TRBV27,NA,NA,TRBJ2-7
TGTGCCAGCACCCCGGGACAGGGCTTTGAAGCTTTCTTT,CASTPGQGFEAFF,TRBV27,NA,TRBD1,TRBJ1-1
TGTGCCAGCAGCTTAGCTAGCGGGAGCCTCACAGATACGCAGTATTTT,CASSLASGSLTDTQYF,TRBV7-2,NA,TRBD2,TRBJ2-3
TGTGCCAGTTCCGACTCAAAAACCTACGAGCAGTACTTC,CASSDSKTYEQYF,TRBV27,NA,NA,TRBJ2-7
TGTGCCAGCTCCCCAGTGCGGGAGGTCCTCTATGAGCAGTTCTTC,CASSPVREVLYEQFF,TRBV18,NA,TRBD2,TRBJ2-1
TGTGCCAGCTCACCACCGGACGACGAGGGCTACGAGCAGTACTTC,CASSPPDDEGYEQYF,TRBV18,NA,NA,TRBJ2-7
TGTGCCAGCAGTGATATGGGACCCACCTACGAGCAGTACTTC,CASSDMGPTYEQYF,TRBV6-1,NA,NA,TRBJ2-7
TGTGCCAGCTCACCACCGGGCTCTGGGGCCAACGTCCTGACTTTC,CASSPPGSGANVLTF,TRBV18,NA,NA,TRBJ2-6
TGTGCCATCCGACCGCCCCAGGGACTAGCGGGAGGGCCCGCCGGCTACGAGCAGTACTTC,CAIRPPQGLAGGPAGYEQYF,TRBV10-3,NA,TRBD2,TRBJ2-7
TGTGCCAGCAGCTTCGGGGACAGCTATGGCTACACCTTC,CASSFGDSYGYTF,TRBV11-2,NA,TRBD1,TRBJ1-2
TGCAGCGTTGTGCGGACCCAGCCCCTCAATGAGCAGTTCTTC,CSVVRTQPLNEQFF,TRBV29-1,once,NA,TRBJ2-1
TGTGCCAGCAGCGTAGAAGAATTGGCCTGGCCAGATACGCAGTATTTT,CASSVEELAWPDTQYF,TRBV9,NA,NA,TRBJ2-3
TGTGCCATCAGGGAACGGGGCAGGGGCGGAAACACCATATATTTT,CAIRERGRGGNTIYF,TRBV10-3,NA,NA,TRBJ1-3
TGTGCCAGCAGTGAATCGACCGTTAGAAGTGAAGCTTTCTTT,CASSESTVRSEAFF,TRBV6-1,once,NA,TRBJ1-1
TGCGCCAGCAGTGAGAAAATTAATGAGCAGTTCTTC,CASSEKINEQFF,TRBV10-1,NA,NA,TRBJ2-1
TGTGCCAGCAGCTCCGATCAGGGGGATGGCTACACCTTC,CASSSDQGDGYTF,TRBV7-6,NA,TRBD1,TRBJ1-2
TGTGCCAGTCTCCCTATGGGGGGGATCGTCACCGGGGAGCTGTTTTTT,CASLPMGGIVTGELFF,TRBV19,NA,TRBD2,TRBJ2-2
TGTGCCAGCAGCTTGGTCTCTAGCGGGAGTGGCGCAGATACGCAGTATTTT,CASSLVSSGSGADTQYF,TRBV5-6,NA,TRBD2,TRBJ2-3
TGTGCCAGCAGTTTTAGGTGGGGAGGGAACACTGAAGCTTTCTTT,CASSFRWGGNTEAFF,TRBV28,NA,NA,TRBJ1-1
TGCGCCAGCAGCCAAGCCGGGGGCTTTAGGGGGGAGCTGTTTTTT,CASSQAGGFRGELFF,TRBV4-1,once,NA,TRBJ2-2
TGTGCCAGTAGTATGGGACAAAGGGGACTCTACGAGCAGTACTTC,CASSMGQRGLYEQYF,TRBV19,NA,NA,TRBJ2-7
TGTGCCAGCAGAAGGTCCGCAGATACGCAGTATTTT,CASRRSADTQYF,TRBV27,NA,NA,TRBJ2-3
TGTGCCAGTAGTACCGCGTGGGAGGGTTCGGTCCACGAGCAGTACTTC,CASSTAWEGSVHEQYF,TRBV19,NA,TRBD2,TRBJ2-7
TGCAGCGTTGAAGGGCAAGACACTGAAGCTTTCTTT,CSVEGQDTEAFF,TRBV29-1,few,NA,TRBJ1-1
TGTGCCAGCAGCCCAACCCGGGACAGGGGCTCCTACGAGCAGTACTTC,CASSPTRDRGSYEQYF,TRBV7-9,NA,TRBD1,TRBJ2-7
TGCGCCAGCAGCTTAGGTAGGGGGCAAGGAAACACCATATATTTT,CASSLGRGQGNTIYF,TRBV5-1,NA,TRBD1,TRBJ1-3
TGTGCCAGCAGGTGGGAGGCGGGGGTGACCGACGAGCAGTACTTC,CASRWEAGVTDEQYF,TRBV2,NA,TRBD2,TRBJ2-7
TGTGCCAGCAGACAGGGGTACAATGAGCAGTTCTTC,CASRQGYNEQFF,TRBV28,NA,TRBD1,TRBJ2-1
TGCAGCGGAGGGACTAGCGGATACGAGCAGTACTTC,CSGGTSGYEQYF,TRBV29-1,NA,TRBD2,TRBJ2-7
TGTGCCAGCAGCCTGACCCCGGACAGGGGGCGCGTTGACTATGGCTACACCTTC,CASSLTPDRGRVDYGYTF,TRBV5-5,NA,TRBD1,TRBJ1-2
TGTGCCAGCAGTTTTCTGGGGGCGGGAGGGGCCAACGTCCTGACTTTC,CASSFLGAGGANVLTF,TRBV27,NA,NA,TRBJ2-6
TGTGCCACCAGCGGGGGACGGAAAGAGACCCAGTACTTC,CATSGGRKETQYF,TRBV15,NA,NA,TRBJ2-5
TGTGCCAGTAGAGGTCTGAAAGGAAACACCATATATTTT,CASRGLKGNTIYF,TRBV28,NA,NA,TRBJ1-3
TGTGCCAGCAGTTTTGGGGGGAGTTCCTACGAGCAGTACTTC,CASSFGGSSYEQYF,TRBV27,once,NA,TRBJ2-7
TGCGCCAGCAGCTTTGGGGCAACTAATGAAAAACTGTTTTTT,CASSFGATNEKLFF,TRBV5-1,NA,NA,TRBJ1-4
TGTGCCAGCAGCTTAGCGAGGGGATCCCTGGGGTCTAGCGGAAACACCATATATTTT,CASSLARGSLGSSGNTIYF,TRBV7-6,NA,NA,TRBJ1-3
TGTGCCATCAGTGAGCCGAACCTAGGGGTTCCCTACGAGCAGTACTTC,CAISEPNLGVPYEQYF,TRBV10-3,NA,NA,TRBJ2-7
TGTGCCAGCAGTGAAGTCTACACACCACAACCAGTCGACTATGGCTACACCTTC,CASSEVYTPQPVDYGYTF,TRBV6-1,NA,NA,TRBJ1-2
TGTGCCAGCAGCCTCTCGACCCGTTTCTACGAGCAGTACTTC,CASSLSTRFYEQYF,TRBV5-6,NA,NA,TRBJ2-7
TGTGCCAGCAGTGGGGGACAGGGCAATGAGCAGTTCTTC,CASSGGQGNEQFF,TRBV6-5,NA,TRBD1,TRBJ2-1
TGTGCCAGCAGCGTAGGTGGGGTCAGGACGGCAGGAAACACCATATATTTT,CASSVGGVRTAGNTIYF,TRBV9,NA,NA,TRBJ1-3
TGTGCCAGCAGTTTCAGGACAGCAAGGGAGACCCAGTACTTC,CASSFRTARETQYF,TRBV28,NA,NA,TRBJ2-5